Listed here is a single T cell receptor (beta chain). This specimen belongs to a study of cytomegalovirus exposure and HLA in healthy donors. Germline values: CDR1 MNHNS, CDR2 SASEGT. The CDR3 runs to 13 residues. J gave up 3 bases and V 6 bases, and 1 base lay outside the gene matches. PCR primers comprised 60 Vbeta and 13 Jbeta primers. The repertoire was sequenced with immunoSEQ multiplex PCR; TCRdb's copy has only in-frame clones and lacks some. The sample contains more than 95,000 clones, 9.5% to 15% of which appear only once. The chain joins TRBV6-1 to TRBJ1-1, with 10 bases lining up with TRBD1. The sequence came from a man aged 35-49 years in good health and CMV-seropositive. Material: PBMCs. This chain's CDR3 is CASSGTGDTEAFF. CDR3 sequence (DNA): TGTGCCAGCAGCGGGACAGGGGACACTGAAGCTTTCTTT.